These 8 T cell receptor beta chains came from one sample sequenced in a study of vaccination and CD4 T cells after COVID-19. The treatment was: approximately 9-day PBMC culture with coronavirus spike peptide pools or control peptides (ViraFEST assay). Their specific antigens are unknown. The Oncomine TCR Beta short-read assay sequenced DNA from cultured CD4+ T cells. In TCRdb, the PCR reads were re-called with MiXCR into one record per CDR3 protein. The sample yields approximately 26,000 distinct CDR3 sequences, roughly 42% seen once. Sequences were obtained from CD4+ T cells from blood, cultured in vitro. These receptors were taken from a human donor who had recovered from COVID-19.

The CDR3 DNA follows: TGTGCCACCAGTGATTTGGCAGTGGCCTACGAGCAGTACTTC. Translating it yields CATSDLAVAYEQYF. The rearrangement joins TRBV24-1 to TRBJ2-7; D is undetermined. Trimming removed 0 bases at V and 2 bases at J, with 7 bases between. Germline CDR1 KGHDR, CDR2 SFDVKD. The CDR3 has 14 residues.

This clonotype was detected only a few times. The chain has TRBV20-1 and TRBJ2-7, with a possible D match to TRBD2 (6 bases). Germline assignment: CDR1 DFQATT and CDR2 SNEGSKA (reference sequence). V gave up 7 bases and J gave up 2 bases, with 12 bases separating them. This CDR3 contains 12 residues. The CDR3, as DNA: TGCAGTGTGGAGGGGAAGACCTACGAGCAGTACTTC. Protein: CSVEGKTYEQYF.

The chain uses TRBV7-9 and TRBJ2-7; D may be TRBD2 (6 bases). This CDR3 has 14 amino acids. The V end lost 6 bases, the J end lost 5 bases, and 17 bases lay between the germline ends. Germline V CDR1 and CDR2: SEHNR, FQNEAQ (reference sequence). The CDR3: CASRRLDLPHEQYF. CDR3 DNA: TGTGCCAGCAGGAGACTAGACTTGCCCCACGAGCAGTACTTC.

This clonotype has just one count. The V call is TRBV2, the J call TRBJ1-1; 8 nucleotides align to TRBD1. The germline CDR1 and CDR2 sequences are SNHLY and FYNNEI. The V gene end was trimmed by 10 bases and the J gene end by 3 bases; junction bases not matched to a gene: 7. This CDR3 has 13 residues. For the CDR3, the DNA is TGTGCCACACAGGGGGTGTGGTACACTGAAGCTTTCTTT. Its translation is CATQGVWYTEAFF.

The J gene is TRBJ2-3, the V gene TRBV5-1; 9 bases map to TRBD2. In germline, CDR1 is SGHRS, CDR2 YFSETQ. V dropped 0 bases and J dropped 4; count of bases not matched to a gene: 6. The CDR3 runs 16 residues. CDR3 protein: CASSLGGGAISDTQYF. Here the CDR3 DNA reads TGCGCCAGCAGCTTGGGCGGGGGGGCTATCTCAGATACGCAGTATTTT.

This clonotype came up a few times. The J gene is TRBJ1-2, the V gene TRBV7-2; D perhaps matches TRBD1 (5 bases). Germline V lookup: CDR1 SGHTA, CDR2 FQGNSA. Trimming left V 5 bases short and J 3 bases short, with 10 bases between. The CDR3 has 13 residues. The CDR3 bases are TGTGCCAGCAGCCCCCGGGACGACTATGGCTACACCTTC. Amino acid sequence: CASSPRDDYGYTF.

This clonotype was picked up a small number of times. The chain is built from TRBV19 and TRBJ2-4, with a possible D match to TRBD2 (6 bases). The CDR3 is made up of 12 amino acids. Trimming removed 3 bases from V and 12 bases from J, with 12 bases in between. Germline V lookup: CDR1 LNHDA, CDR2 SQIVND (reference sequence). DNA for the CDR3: TGTGCCAGTAGTATCTCAGCGGGCGATCAGTACTTC. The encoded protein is CASSISAGDQYF.

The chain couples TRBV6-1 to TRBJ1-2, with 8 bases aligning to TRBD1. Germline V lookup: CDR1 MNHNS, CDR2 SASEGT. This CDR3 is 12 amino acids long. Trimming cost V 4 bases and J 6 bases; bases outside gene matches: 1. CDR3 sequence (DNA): TGTGCCAGCAGTGGACAGGGGAATGGCTACACCTTC. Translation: CASSGQGNGYTF.